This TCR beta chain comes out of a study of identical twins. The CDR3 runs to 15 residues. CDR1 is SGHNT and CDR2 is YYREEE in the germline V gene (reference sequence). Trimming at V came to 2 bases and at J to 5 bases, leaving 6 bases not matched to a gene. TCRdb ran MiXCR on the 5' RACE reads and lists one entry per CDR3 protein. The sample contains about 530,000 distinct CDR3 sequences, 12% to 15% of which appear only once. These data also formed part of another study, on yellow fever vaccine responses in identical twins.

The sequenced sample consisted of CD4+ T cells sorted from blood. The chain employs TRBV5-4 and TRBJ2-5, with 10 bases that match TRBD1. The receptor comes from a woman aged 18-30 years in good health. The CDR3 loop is CASSFKTGGRETQYF. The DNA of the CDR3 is TGTGCCAGCAGCTTCAAGACAGGGGGCAGGGAGACCCAGTACTTC. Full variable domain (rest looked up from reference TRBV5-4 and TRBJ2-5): ETGVTQSPTHLIKTRGQQVTLRCSSQSGHNTVSWYQQALGQGPQFIFQYYREEENGRGNFPPRFSGLQFPNYSSELNVNALELDDSALYLCASSFKTGGRETQYFGPGTRLLVL.